The source of this TCR beta chain is a study of OX40 agonist ivuxolimab in advanced cancers. Whole-study context: Patients got intravenous ivuxolimab at 0.01 to 10 mg/kg every 2 weeks. Whole-study results and caveats: Determination of antigen specificity was not performed for the expanded peripheral T cells. CD4+ and CD8+ T cells in blood underwent clonal expansion by week 6 at 0.1 to 3.0 mg/kg.

Autoimmune disease history or systemic immunosuppression led to patients being barred. Turning to this clone: Its antigen remains unknown.

From germline, CDR1 is SGHTA and CDR2 FQGTGA. Trimming cost V 5 bases and J 2 bases; bases outside gene matches: 7. The CDR3 sequence is 15 residues long. Clones were read by immunoSEQ multiplex PCR, and TCRdb kept only the in-frame ones, dropping some. The sample comprises roughly 100,000 clones, about 96% of which are singletons, and about 2.1% rests with the top ten. The sequences come from CD4+ or CD8+ T cells sorted from blood, collected in a trial of the OX40 agonist ivuxolimab. The rearrangement joins TRBV7-3 to TRBJ2-3; 7 bases map to TRBD2. The clonotype was recovered from an adult with an advanced solid tumor such as melanoma, head and neck, liver or kidney cancer. CDR3 protein: CASSPVSGATDTQYF. The CDR3 DNA reads TGTGCCAGCAGCCCGGTAAGCGGGGCCACAGATACGCAGTATTTT.